The present TCR beta chain was sequenced within a study of identical twins. Study outcomes and limitations: Interpretation of the results relied on cross-sectional statistical analysis and not on following the same donors. An excess of low generation probability was shown by twin-shared out-of-frame alpha sequences. Insertion counts were lower in abundant cord blood beta clonotypes, a trend that memory repertoires did not show.

CDR3 length equals 14 residues. CDR1 is MDHEN and CDR2 is SYDVKM in the germline V gene. From the 5' RACE reads, TCRdb called clonotypes with MiXCR, one entry per CDR3 protein. The sample lists under 350,000 distinct CDR3 sequences, 9.5% occurring once. Regarding this clonotype: Antigen: not known. Given a much more abundant clone one base away, this may be a read error.

This same sample was also part of a study on yellow fever vaccine responses in identical twins.

The rearrangement links TRBV28 to TRBJ2-4, with TRBD1 identical over 7 bases. The sample comprised CD8+ T cells sorted from blood. The receptor was isolated from a woman between 18 and 30 years old in good health. The CDR3 reads CSSRLQGLGYIQYF. The DNA for the CDR3 is TGTTCCAGCAGGTTACAGGGGCTCGGGTACATTCAGTACTTC.